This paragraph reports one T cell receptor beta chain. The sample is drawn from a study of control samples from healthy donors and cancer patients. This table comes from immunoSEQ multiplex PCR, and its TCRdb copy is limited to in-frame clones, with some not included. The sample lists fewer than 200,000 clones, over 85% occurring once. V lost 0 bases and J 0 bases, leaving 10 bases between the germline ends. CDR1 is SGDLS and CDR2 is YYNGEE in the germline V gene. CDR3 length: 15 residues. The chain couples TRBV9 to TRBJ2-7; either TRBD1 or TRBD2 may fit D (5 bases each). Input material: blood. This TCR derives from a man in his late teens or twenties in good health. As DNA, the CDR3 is TGTGCCAGCAGCGTAGATCCGGGGACCTCCTACGAGCAGTACTTC. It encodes CASSVDPGTSYEQYF.